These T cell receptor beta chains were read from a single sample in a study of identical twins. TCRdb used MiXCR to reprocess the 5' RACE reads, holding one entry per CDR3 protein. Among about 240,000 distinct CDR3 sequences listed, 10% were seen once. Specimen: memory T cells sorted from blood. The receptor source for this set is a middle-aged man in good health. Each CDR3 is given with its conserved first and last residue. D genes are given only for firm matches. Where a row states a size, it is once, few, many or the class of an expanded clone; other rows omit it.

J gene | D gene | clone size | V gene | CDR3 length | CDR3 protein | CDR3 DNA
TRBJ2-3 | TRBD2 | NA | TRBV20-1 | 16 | CSASLLVAGYTDTQYF | TGCAGTGCTAGTTTGTTGGTAGCGGGGTACACAGATACGCAGTATTTT
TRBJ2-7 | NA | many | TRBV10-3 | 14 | CAISERQEGYEQYF | TGTGCCATCAGTGAAAGGCAGGAGGGGTACGAGCAGTACTTC
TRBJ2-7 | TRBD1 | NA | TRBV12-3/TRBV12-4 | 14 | CASRTGQGAREQYF | TGTGCCAGCAGAACGGGACAGGGGGCGAGGGAGCAGTACTTC
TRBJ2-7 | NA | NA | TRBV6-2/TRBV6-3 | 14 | CASSYPGGNYEQYF | TGTGCCAGCAGTTACCCAGGGGGGAACTACGAGCAGTACTTC
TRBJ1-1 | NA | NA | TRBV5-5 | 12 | CASSQRTSEAFF | TGTGCCAGCAGCCAACGGACTTCTGAAGCTTTCTTT
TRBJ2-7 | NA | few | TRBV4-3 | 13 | CASSQELGYEQYF | TGCGCCAGCAGCCAAGAATTGGGGTATGAGCAGTACTTC
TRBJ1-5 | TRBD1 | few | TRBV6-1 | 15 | CASSPDRGRGQPQHF | TGTGCCAGCAGCCCCGACAGGGGGCGTGGGCAGCCCCAGCATTTT
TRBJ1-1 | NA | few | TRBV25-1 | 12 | CASSAAGRMAFF | TGTGCCAGCAGTGCAGCAGGGAGAATGGCTTTCTTT
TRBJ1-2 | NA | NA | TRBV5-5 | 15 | CASSEGRGSSYGYTF | TGTGCCAGCAGCGAAGGCAGGGGATCGTCCTATGGCTACACCTTC
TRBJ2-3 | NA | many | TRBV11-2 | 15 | CASSLAAITTDTQYF | TGTGCCAGCAGCTTAGCGGCCATAACCACAGATACGCAGTATTTT
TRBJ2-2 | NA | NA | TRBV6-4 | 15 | CASSAGATGTGELFF | TGTGCCAGCAGTGCAGGGGCCACGGGCACCGGGGAGCTGTTTTTT
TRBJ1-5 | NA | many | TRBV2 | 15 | CASRHGTRGNQPQHF | TGTGCCAGCAGACACGGGACTCGGGGCAATCAGCCCCAGCATTTT
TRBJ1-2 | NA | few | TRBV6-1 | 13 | CASSSDGYYGYTF | TGTGCCAGCAGCTCGGACGGATACTATGGCTACACCTTC
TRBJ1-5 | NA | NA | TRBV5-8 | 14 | CASSYVSTVQPQHF | TGTGCCAGCAGCTACGTCTCAACAGTTCAGCCCCAGCATTTT
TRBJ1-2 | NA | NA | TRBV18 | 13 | CASSNRQNYGYTF | TGTGCCAGCTCAAATAGACAGAACTATGGCTACACCTTC
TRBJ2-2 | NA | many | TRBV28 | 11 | CASSLVGELFF | TGTGCCAGCAGTTTAGTCGGGGAGCTGTTTTTT
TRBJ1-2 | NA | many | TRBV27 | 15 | CASSLNPGGAWGYTF | TGTGCCAGCAGTTTAAATCCGGGGGGAGCGTGGGGCTACACCTTC
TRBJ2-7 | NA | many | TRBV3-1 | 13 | CASSEDNLYEQYF | TGTGCCAGCAGCGAAGACAACCTCTACGAGCAGTACTTC
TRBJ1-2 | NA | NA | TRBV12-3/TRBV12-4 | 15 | CASSLSGRLNYGYTF | TGTGCCAGCAGTTTGTCAGGACGACTTAACTATGGCTACACCTTC
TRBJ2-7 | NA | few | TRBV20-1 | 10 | CSAKRDEQYF | TGCAGTGCTAAGAGGGACGAGCAGTACTTC
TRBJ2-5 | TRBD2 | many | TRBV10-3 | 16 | CAIAPASGSLSETQYF | TGTGCCATCGCACCGGCTAGCGGGAGTTTGTCCGAGACCCAGTACTTC
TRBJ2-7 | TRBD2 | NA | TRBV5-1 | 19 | CASSSVGLAGEPLTYEQYF | TGCGCCAGCAGCTCCGTGGGACTAGCGGGGGAACCTTTGACCTACGAGCAGTACTTC
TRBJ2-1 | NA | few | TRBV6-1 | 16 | CASRKNRGGSYNEQFF | TGTGCCAGCAGAAAAAACAGGGGGGGCTCCTACAATGAGCAGTTCTTC
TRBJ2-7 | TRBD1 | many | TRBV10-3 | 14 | CAINPGQGSYEQYF | TGTGCCATCAATCCAGGACAGGGTTCCTACGAGCAGTACTTC
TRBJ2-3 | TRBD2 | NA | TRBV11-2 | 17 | CASSLETSGGAWDTQYF | TGTGCCAGCAGCTTGGAGACTAGCGGGGGGGCATGGGATACGCAGTATTTT
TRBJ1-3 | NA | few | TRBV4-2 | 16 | CASSRSGRSSGNTIYF | TGTGCCAGCAGCCGGAGCGGACGTTCCTCTGGAAACACCATATATTTT
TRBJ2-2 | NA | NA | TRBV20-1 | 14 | CSAPTSTGTGELFF | TGCAGTGCTCCAACTAGCACGGGGACCGGGGAGCTGTTTTTT
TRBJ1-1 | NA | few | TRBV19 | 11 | CASSYRESAFF | TGTGCCAGTAGTTACAGGGAGTCAGCTTTCTTT
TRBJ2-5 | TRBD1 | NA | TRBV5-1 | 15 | CASRPDRGAQETQYF | TGCGCCAGCAGACCGGACAGGGGTGCCCAAGAGACCCAGTACTTC
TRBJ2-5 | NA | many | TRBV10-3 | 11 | CAISESGPQYF | TGTGCCATCAGTGAGTCGGGACCCCAGTACTTC
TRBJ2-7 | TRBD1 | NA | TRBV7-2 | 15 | CASSWGQGRLYEQYF | TGTGCCAGCAGCTGGGGACAGGGGCGCCTCTACGAGCAGTACTTC
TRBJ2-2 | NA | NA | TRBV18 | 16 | CASSPSVGVEAGELFF | TGTGCCAGCTCACCAAGCGTCGGGGTTGAAGCCGGGGAGCTGTTTTTT
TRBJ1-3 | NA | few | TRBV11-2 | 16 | CASSLESGYSGNTIYF | TGTGCCAGCAGCTTAGAGTCGGGTTACTCTGGAAACACCATATATTTT
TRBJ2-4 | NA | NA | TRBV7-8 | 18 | CASSLFLSTGAGQNIQYF | TGTGCCAGCAGCTTATTTCTTTCGACGGGAGCGGGCCAAAACATTCAGTACTTC
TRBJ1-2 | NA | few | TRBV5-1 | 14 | CASSLGKTNYGYTF | TGCGCCAGCAGCTTGGGGAAGACTAACTATGGCTACACCTTC
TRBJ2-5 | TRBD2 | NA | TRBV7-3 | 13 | CASSIAGGETQYF | TGTGCCAGCAGCATAGCGGGGGGGGAGACCCAGTACTTC
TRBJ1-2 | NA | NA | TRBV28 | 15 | CASSLLLGGTYGYTF | TGTGCCAGCAGCCTCCTCCTGGGGGGCACCTATGGCTACACCTTC
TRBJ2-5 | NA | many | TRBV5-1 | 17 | CASSLQALRDGQETQYF | TGCGCCAGCAGCTTGCAAGCACTCCGGGACGGACAAGAGACCCAGTACTTC
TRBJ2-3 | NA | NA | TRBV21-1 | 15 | CASSRPTGYTDTQYF | TGTGCCAGCAGCAGACCGACAGGCTACACAGATACGCAGTATTTT
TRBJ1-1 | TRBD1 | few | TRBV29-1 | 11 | CSVTGGSEAFF | TGCAGCGTCACAGGGGGCTCTGAAGCTTTCTTT
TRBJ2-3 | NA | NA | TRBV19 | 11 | CASSIRDTQYF | TGTGCCAGTAGTATACGGGATACGCAGTATTTT
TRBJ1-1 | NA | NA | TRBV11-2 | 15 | CASSLDRGGDTEAFF | TGTGCCAGCAGCTTAGATCGGGGCGGGGACACTGAAGCTTTCTTT
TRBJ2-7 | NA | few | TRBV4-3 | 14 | CASSSQATGYEQYF | TGCGCCAGCAGCTCACAGGCTACGGGGTACGAGCAGTACTTC
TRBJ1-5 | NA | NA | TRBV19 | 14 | CASRPGPRNQPQHF | TGTGCCAGTAGGCCAGGACCTCGGAATCAGCCCCAGCATTTT
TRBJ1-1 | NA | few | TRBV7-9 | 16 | CASSSGRDRSNTEAFF | TGTGCCAGCAGCTCCGGACGTGACAGGTCGAACACTGAAGCTTTCTTT
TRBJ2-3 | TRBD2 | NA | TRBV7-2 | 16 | CASSKISGGAPDTQYF | TGTGCCAGCAGCAAAATTAGCGGGGGGGCCCCAGATACGCAGTATTTT
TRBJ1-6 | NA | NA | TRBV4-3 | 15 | CASSQVSGDNSPLHF | TGCGCCAGCAGCCAAGTCTCAGGGGATAATTCACCCCTCCACTTT
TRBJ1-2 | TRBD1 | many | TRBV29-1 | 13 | CSTTTGTNYGYTF | TGCAGCACGACGACAGGGACGAACTATGGCTACACCTTC
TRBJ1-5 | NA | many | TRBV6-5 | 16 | CASSTRRGGAMQPQHF | TGTGCCAGCAGTACTCGTAGGGGGGGCGCAATGCAGCCCCAGCATTTT
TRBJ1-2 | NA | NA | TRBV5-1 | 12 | CASSLQGDGYTF | TGCGCCAGCAGCTTACAGGGAGATGGCTACACCTTC
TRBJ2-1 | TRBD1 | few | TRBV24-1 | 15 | CATSDVTGANNEQFF | TGTGCCACCAGTGATGTGACAGGGGCGAACAATGAGCAGTTCTTC
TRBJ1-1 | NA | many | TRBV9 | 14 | CASSGHARGTEAFF | TGTGCCAGCAGCGGCCACGCCAGGGGTACTGAAGCTTTCTTT
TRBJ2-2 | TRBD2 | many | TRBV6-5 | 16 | CASSYLGAGASGELFF | TGTGCCAGCAGTTATCTTGGAGCGGGGGCCTCCGGGGAGCTGTTTTTT
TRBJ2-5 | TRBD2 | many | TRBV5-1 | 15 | CASSLAGTSGETQYF | TGCGCCAGCAGCTTGGCCGGGACTAGTGGTGAGACCCAGTACTTC
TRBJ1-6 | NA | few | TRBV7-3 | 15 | CASSPTSRGDSPLHF | TGTGCCAGCAGCCCTACCAGCAGGGGCGATTCACCCCTCCACTTT
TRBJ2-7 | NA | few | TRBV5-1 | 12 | CASSTVGREQYF | TGCGCCAGCAGCACAGTAGGTCGGGAGCAGTACTTC
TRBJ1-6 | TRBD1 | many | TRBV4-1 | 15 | CASSQDGQGNSPLHF | TGCGCCAGCAGCCAAGATGGACAGGGCAATTCACCCCTCCACTTT